This TCR beta chain was sequenced for a study of long-term antiretroviral therapy in people with HIV (dated by TCRdb to the early 2020s). Broadly, across the study: Collection of the earliest samples took place about a decade ahead of the 2015 WHO recommendation for immediate ART, at a time when ART was typically delayed until CD4 counts fell. A retrospective serial study tested whether ART initiation and durable HIV suppression were associated with changes in peripheral blood TRB repertoire composition and diversity. A total of some 200 cryopreserved PBMC samples came from 30 or so adults with confirmed HIV infection and were collected serially over a mean of roughly six years (range 1-12). About two fifths of the roughly 30 participants with HIV were female. Test extractions of a monoclonal T-cell line alongside about 30 polyclonal samples showed no cross-contamination during QIAcube processing. General findings and caveats noted by the study authors: Because cell numbers in pre-ART samples were limited, unsorted PBMC were profiled instead of sorted CD4+ and CD8+ T cells. Compared with controls, HIV repertoires had narrower CDR3 length ranges, and the network structure pointed to an antigen-experienced repertoire that shifted only slightly toward naive after ART. Because PBMC availability was limited, only the TCR beta chain was sequenced, with no alpha chain pairing. Inferences about post-ART repertoire changes are limited because no data were available on ART adherence, viral resistance or therapy changes. The samples span the years 2004 to 2017, and the ART regimens used at that time may not be as effective as current regimens. A significant increase in TRB diversity was found to be associated with ART initiation, although TRB diversity was observed to remain significantly below that of transplant donor controls even after long-term ART. Expanded TRB clones identified before ART initiation dominated the repertoire at all time points, although this dominance fluctuated and declined in many PLHIV after ART.

For this clone: Its antigen is currently not known. Base-call qualities are not available, and no considerably larger clone is one nucleotide away.

Participants were included only if at least one PBMC sample before ART initiation and at least two post-ART samples were available. All participants with HIV were treated in the United States of America. Cryopreserved samples of about 0.95-11 million PBMC were thawed and washed before DNA extraction. At the time of the earliest PBMC sample, participants with HIV were aged between about 23 and 55 years. PBMC samples from each participant spanned 1-4 timepoints before ART initiation and 2-8 timepoints after ART initiation, with a median of 7 samples. For every participant, serial HIV viral load, CD4+ T-cell count, ART history and demographic data were obtained. A Qiagen kit on a QIAcube was used to extract genomic DNA from unsorted PBMC, with samples processed in batches of 12. The immunoSEQ hsTCRB v3.0 assay was used at survey level resolution to sequence the TRB variable region. The target sequencing depth for TRB was roughly 40,000-55,000 T-cell genomes per sample. Pooled TRB libraries were sequenced on an Illumina MiSeq with a v3 150-cycle kit. As for the authors' bioinformatics: Repertoire analysis was performed in R inside a reproducible Nextflow workflow that covered QC, data transformation and analysis. LymphoSeq2, an R package for exploring AIRR-Seq data, was used to implement the custom analyses. A few samples that yielded fewer than 5000 total TRB sequences were excluded, so that approximately 200 HIV repertoires were analyzed. Of the 188 retained HIV repertoires, over 55 were collected before and about 130 after ART initiation. Repertoires were downsampled to 5000 TRB nucleotide sequences, and summary statistics were averaged over 100 downsampling iterations. The analysis kept only TRB sequences whose CDR3 regions were at least seven amino acids long. Two measures captured diversity: a Shannon entropy-derived clonality score and the Gini coefficient. In the repertoire networks, any two of the top 5000 CDR3 amino acid sequences were connected whenever the two sequences differed by an edit distance of one. For TRB CDR3 amino acid sequences, antigen specificity groups and MHC restriction were predicted with GLIPH2. Known CMV, EBV, HIV or tissue antigen associations were flagged by matching CDR3 amino acid sequences against VDJdb and McPAS-TCR. Pre-ART, post-ART and control groups were compared with Wilcoxon signed-rank tests and Holm-Bonferroni correction. TCRdb re-hosts the immuneACCESS table, in-frame sequences only. Its copies lack some clones; in the studies checked, an unresolved V gene accounts for under half of them, and the cause for the rest is not known. V and J calls and clone size follow that table, whereas D and trimming were derived from the DNA. Here the sample has 15,000 to 25,000 clones; about nine tenths occur a single time. 4.1% of the sample rests with the top ten.

Sequenced here: unsorted PBMCs, sampled 2.1 years after starting antiretroviral therapy. The origin of this receptor is a man aged 18 to 35 with HIV.

The CDR3 amino acid sequence is: CASNTGSKSSYNSPLHF. In nucleotide form, the sequence is TGTGCCAGCAACACCGGGTCCAAGAGCTCCTATAATTCACCCCTCCACTTT. Recombination linked TRBV28 to TRBJ1-6, with no reliable assignment of the D segment. Reading from cysteine to phenylalanine, the CDR3 counts 17 amino acids. Of the read, only the CDR3 DNA is kept; its 51 bases are in frame from base 1. The CDR1 and CDR2 encoded by the germline V gene are MDHEN and SYDVKM. V and J are truncated by 7 bases and 0 bases respectively, leaving an intervening sequence of 16 bases.